These 8 T cell receptor beta chains came from one sample sequenced in a study of blood T cell repertoires in COVID-19. The table came from immunoSEQ multiplex PCR; TCRdb's copy has only in-frame clones and leaves some out. The sample includes 70,000 or so clones, over 80% seen only once; the top ten take around 2.3%. The specimen was peripheral blood. These receptors came from an older man with active or convalescent COVID-19.

The rearrangement links TRBV7-9 to TRBJ2-1; 14 nucleotides match TRBD2. The CDR3 extends over 17 amino acids. Germline V gene lookup returns CDR1 SEHNR and CDR2 FQNEAQ (reference sequence). V lost 3 bases to trimming and J lost 7 bases; unmatched junction nucleotides: 8. CDR3: CASSFRRTSGGWNEQFF. DNA for the CDR3: TGTGCCAGCAGCTTTCGACGGACTAGCGGGGGGTGGAATGAGCAGTTCTTC.

This chain connects TRBV5-1 to TRBJ1-1; tentatively, D is TRBD1 (6 bases). V lost 0 bases, J lost 0 bases, and 9 bases lay in between. CDR1 and CDR2 from the germline V gene are SGHRS and YFSETQ. CDR3 length equals 15 residues. CDR3: CASSLGAGVNTEAFF. CDR3 nucleotides: TGCGCCAGCAGCTTGGGTGCAGGGGTGAACACTGAAGCTTTCTTT.

V gene TRBV25-1 combines with J gene TRBJ2-1, with TRBD1 matching over 9 bases. The CDR3 runs 14 residues. V lost 7 bases, J lost 5 bases, and 6 bases stayed unmatched. Germline loops: CDR1 MGHDK, CDR2 SYGVNS. The CDR3 coding sequence is TGTGCCAGCATTGTGACAGGGGGGCACAATGAGCAGTTCTTC. It codes for CASIVTGGHNEQFF. Full variable domain (remainder filled in from reference TRBV25-1 and TRBJ2-1): EADIYQTPRYLVIGTGKKITLECSQTMGHDKMYWYQQDPGMELHLIHYSYGVNSTEKGDLSSESTVSRIRTEHFPLTLESARPSHTSQYLCASIVTGGHNEQFFGPGTRLTVL.

This chain links TRBV28 with TRBJ1-5; no firm D call. The V end was cut by 2 bases, the J end by 11 bases, with 7 bases between. The CDR3 contains 11 residues. Germline lookup yields CDR1 MDHEN and CDR2 SYDVKM. The chain's CDR3 is CASSLTQAQHF. The DNA of the CDR3 is TGTGCCAGCAGTTTAACCCAGGCCCAGCATTTT.

The rearrangement joins TRBV6-5 to TRBJ2-1; 14 positions agree with TRBD2. This CDR3 has 15 amino acids. The V gene end was trimmed by 8 bases and the J gene end by 0 bases; junction bases not matched to a gene: 0. The germline CDR1 and CDR2 sequences are MNHEY and SVGAGI. The CDR3: CASGTSGSSYNEQFF. The CDR3 DNA reads as TGTGCCAGCGGGACTAGCGGGAGCTCCTACAATGAGCAGTTCTTC.

The chain couples TRBV10-1 to TRBJ2-5; a weak D match, TRBD1 (5 bases). The germline V gene encodes CDR1 WNHNN and CDR2 SYGVQD (reference sequence). There are 16 residues in the CDR3. Trimming removed 0 bases at V and 2 bases at J, with 13 bases between. The CDR3 nucleotides are TGCGCCAGCAGTGAGTCAGGGGCCCTAACGCAAGAGACCCAGTACTTC. Amino acids: CASSESGALTQETQYF.

The chain has TRBV6-6 and TRBJ2-7; TRBD1 aligns across 10 bases. V trimming: 2 bases; J trimming: 6 bases; junction bases outside the gene matches: 4. CDR3 length: 14 residues. Germline-derived CDR1 and CDR2 are MNHNY and SVGAGI (reference sequence). CDR3 region: CASSYDRGLSEQYF. The CDR3 DNA reads TGTGCCAGCAGTTACGACAGGGGGCTATCCGAGCAGTACTTC.

This clone turned up a few times. The chain carries TRBV5-1 and TRBJ1-2; weak D call: TRBD1 (5 bases). With 0 bases removed from V and 6 bases from J, the gap between germline ends came to 15 bases. The CDR3 runs to 15 residues. Germline CDR1 SGHRS, CDR2 YFSETQ. CDR3 in DNA: TGCGCCAGCAGCTTGGGGGCAGGGTTAGCTGATGGCTACACCTTC. This translates into CASSLGAGLADGYTF.